The 18 T cell receptor beta chains given below trace back to one sample, sequenced in a study of response to subunit inactivated influenza vaccine. TCRdb reprocessed the RT-PCR reads via MiXCR and lists one record per CDR3 protein. Of roughly 500,000 distinct CDR3 sequences listed, over 25% are singletons. Sequencing used CD4+ T cells sorted from PBMCs, obtained 5 days after vaccination. The receptors shown here come from a man aged 50 to 59 who received an inactivated influenza vaccine.

This clonotype has more than one count but fewer than ten. The chain joins TRBV7-2 to TRBJ2-7; unclear D gene. The length of the CDR3 is 13 residues. Trimming removed 5 bases at V and 9 bases at J, with 17 bases between. Looked up from germline, CDR1 is SGHTA and CDR2 is FQGNSA. CDR3 amino acids: CASSPRPAWLQYF. The CDR3 nucleotides read TGTGCCAGCAGCCCGAGACCTGCTTGGTTGCAGTACTTC.

The V and J genes are TRBV5-1 and TRBJ2-2; D is unclear. The CDR3 runs to 13 residues. V was shortened by 4 bases and J by 3 bases, with 7 bases between the two germline ends. Germline assignment: CDR1 SGHRS and CDR2 YFSETQ. For the CDR3, the DNA is TGCGCCAGCAGCATGGGCCACACCGGGGAGCTGTTTTTT. Translated, it gives CASSMGHTGELFF.

This clonotype was found many times. This chain joins TRBV5-1 and TRBJ2-7, with D hard to call. The V end was cut by 0 bases, the J end by 3 bases, with 10 bases between. In germline, CDR1 is SGHRS, CDR2 YFSETQ. There are 14 residues in the CDR3. This CDR3 reads CASSLEPMIYEQYF. CDR3 nucleotides: TGCGCCAGCAGCTTGGAACCGATGATCTACGAGCAGTACTTC.

This chain links TRBV20-1 with TRBJ2-7; D gene uncertain. Germline assignment: CDR1 DFQATT and CDR2 SNEGSKA (reference sequence). CDR3 size: 11 residues. The V and J ends lost 0 bases and 6 bases respectively, with 6 bases between them. The CDR3 loop is CSARDPAEQYF. CDR3 coding DNA: TGCAGTGCTAGAGATCCGGCCGAGCAGTACTTC.

This clonotype was found once. This clone may be a read error of a much larger clone one base away. The V and J genes are TRBV20-1 and TRBJ2-7; 8 nucleotides align to TRBD2. CDR1 and CDR2 from the germline V gene are DFQATT and SNEGSKA (reference sequence). The CDR3 sequence is 15 residues long. The CDR3 loop reads CSARDFTSGSYELYF. CDR3 coding DNA: TGCAGTGCTAGAGATTTCACTAGCGGTTCCTACGAGCTGTACTTC.

This clonotype has more than one count but fewer than ten. The CDR3 bases are TGTGCCAGCAGGAAACAAAGACTGAGCACCGGGGAGCTGTTTTTT. It codes for CASRKQRLSTGELFF. This chain links TRBV12-3 or TRBV12-4 with TRBJ2-2; D remains unclear. This CDR3 has 15 amino acids. V lost 6 bases to trimming and J lost 4 bases, with 15 bases between them.

This chain connects TRBV5-1 to TRBJ2-1; 10 positions match TRBD2. V gave up 3 bases and J gave up 0 bases; unmatched junction bases: 9. The germline gives CDR1 SGHRS, CDR2 YFSETQ. The CDR3 covers 18 residues. The DNA for the CDR3 is TGCGCCAGCAGCTCCGGACTAGCGGCCTTTAGCTCCTACAATGAGCAGTTCTTC. This translates into CASSSGLAAFSSYNEQFF.

This clonotype came up a few times. The chain combines TRBV28 with TRBJ2-5; tentative D call: TRBD1 (6 bases). The CDR3 extends over 15 amino acids. Germline CDR1 is MDHEN and CDR2 is SYDVKM. Trimming shortened V by 5 bases and J by 1 base, and 14 bases separated the two germline ends. The CDR3 bases are TGTGCCAGCAGTCAATTACAGGGATCCCAAGAGACCCAGTACTTC. Protein: CASSQLQGSQETQYF. The variable domain in full, with the rest retrieved from reference TRBV28 and TRBJ2-5, is DVKVTQSSRYLVKRTGEKVFLECVQDMDHENMFWYRQDPGLGLRLIYFSYDVKMKEKGDIPEGYSVSREKKERFSLILESASTNQTSMYLCASSQLQGSQETQYFGPGTRLLVL.

The chain couples TRBV4-3 to TRBJ2-7; D remains ambiguous. CDR3 length equals 15 residues. Germline V gene sequence: CDR1 LGHNA, CDR2 YSLEER. V was shortened by 0 bases and J by 6 bases, with 15 bases between the two germline ends. The CDR3: CASSQERRGASEQYF. The CDR3 DNA follows: TGCGCCAGCAGCCAAGAGAGACGAGGTGCGTCCGAGCAGTACTTC.

The CDR3 region is CASSQRRGEKLFF. The CDR3 region has the DNA TGTGCCAGCAGCCAGCGTCGGGGAGAAAAACTGTTTTTT. The chain is built from TRBV12-3 or TRBV12-4 and TRBJ1-4; D is ambiguous. The CDR3 is 13 amino acids. Trimming took 6 bases from V and 8 from J, leaving 13 bases between them.

The rearrangement joins TRBV24-1 to TRBJ1-5; TRBD1 aligns across 8 bases. CDR1 KGHDR and CDR2 SFDVKD come from the germline V gene. The CDR3 contains 13 residues. The trim removed 7 bases at V and 7 bases at J, leaving 5 bases unmatched. This CDR3 reads CATSDRGGQPQHF. The CDR3 DNA reads TGTGCCACCAGCGACAGGGGCGGACAGCCCCAGCATTTT.

The rearrangement uses TRBV12-3 or TRBV12-4 and TRBJ1-2, with TRBD1 matching over 7 bases. The CDR3 is 13 residues long. Trimming cost V 3 bases and J 7 bases; bases outside gene matches: 5. The DNA for the CDR3 is TGTGCCAGCAGTTTCCACAGGGGACCTGGCTACACCTTC. Protein product: CASSFHRGPGYTF.

The sample holds many counts of this clonotype. The gene calls are TRBV3-1 and TRBJ2-1, with a weak D call TRBD2 (5 bases). Trimming took 5 bases from V and 3 from J, leaving 11 bases between them. The CDR3 spans 14 residues. Germline lookup yields CDR1 LGHDT and CDR2 YNNKEL (reference sequence). The CDR3 reads CASSFTRFYNEQFF. CDR3 bases: TGTGCCAGCAGCTTTACTAGGTTCTACAATGAGCAGTTCTTC.

This rearrangement joins TRBV5-6 to TRBJ2-5, with 8 bases matching TRBD2. Germline V gene sequence: CDR1 SGHDT, CDR2 YYEEEE. The junction had 9 bases not matched to a gene; V was cut back by 4 bases and J by 4 bases. The CDR3 has 15 amino acids. The CDR3 nucleotides read TGTGCCAGCAGCCGAATTAGCGGGGCCGCAGAGACCCAGTACTTC. It translates to CASSRISGAAETQYF.

This clonotype was seen more than once but under ten times. The chain is built from TRBV5-1 and TRBJ2-7, with 9 bases matching TRBD2. Per the germline V gene, CDR1 is SGHRS and CDR2 is YFSETQ. The CDR3 consists of 15 residues. Trimming removed 0 bases from V and 3 bases from J; junction bases left unmatched: 4. CDR3 region: CASSLVIAGDYEQYF. The CDR3 DNA reads as TGCGCCAGCAGCTTGGTTATAGCGGGGGACTACGAGCAGTACTTC.

This clonotype was seen only a few times. The chain uses TRBV12-3 or TRBV12-4 and TRBJ2-1; D ambiguous. With 4 bases removed from V and 5 bases from J, the gap between germline ends came to 9 bases. This CDR3 has 13 amino acids. The CDR3, as DNA: TGTGCCAGCAGTTCACTCCTACACAATGAGCAGTTCTTC. The encoded protein is CASSSLLHNEQFF.

This chain connects TRBV6-2 or TRBV6-3 to TRBJ1-1; D not certain. V lost 2 bases, J lost 3 bases, and 7 bases lay in between. There are 13 residues in the CDR3. Germline CDR1 MNHEY, CDR2 SVGEGT. The CDR3 is CASSYRLDTEAFF. As DNA, the CDR3 is TGTGCCAGCAGTTACAGGCTGGACACTGAAGCTTTCTTT.

The V call is TRBV20-1, the J call TRBJ2-2; no clear D. The V gene's germline CDR1 is DFQATT and CDR2 SNEGSKA (reference sequence). This CDR3 spans 16 amino acids. V was cut by 2 bases and J by 1 base, with 14 bases left in between. The CDR3 sequence: CSARSGEALNTGELFF. The CDR3 region has the DNA TGCAGTGCTAGATCAGGAGAGGCTCTGAACACCGGGGAGCTGTTTTTT.